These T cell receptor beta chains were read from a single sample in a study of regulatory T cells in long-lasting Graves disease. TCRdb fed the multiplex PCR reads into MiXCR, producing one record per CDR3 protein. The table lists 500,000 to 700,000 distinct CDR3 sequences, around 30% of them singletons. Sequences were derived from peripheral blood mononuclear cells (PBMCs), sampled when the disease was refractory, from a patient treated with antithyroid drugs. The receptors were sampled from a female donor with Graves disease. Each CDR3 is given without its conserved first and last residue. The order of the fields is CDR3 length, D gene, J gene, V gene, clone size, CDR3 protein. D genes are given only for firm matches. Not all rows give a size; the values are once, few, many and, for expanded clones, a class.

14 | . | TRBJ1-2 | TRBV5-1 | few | ASSLLGADSNYGYT
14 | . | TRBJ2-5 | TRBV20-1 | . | SARMYKEAFQETQY
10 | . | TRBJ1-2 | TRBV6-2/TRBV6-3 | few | ASSYLVYGYT
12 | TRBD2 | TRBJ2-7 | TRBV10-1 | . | ASSTSRSDYEQY
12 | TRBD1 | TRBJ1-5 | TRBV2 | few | ASTTGDGNQPQH
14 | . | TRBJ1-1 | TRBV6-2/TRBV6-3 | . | ASSYGGARGNTEAF
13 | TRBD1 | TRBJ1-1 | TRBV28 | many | ASSAPQGQGTEAF
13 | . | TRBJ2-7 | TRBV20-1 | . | SARSPGQLSYEQY
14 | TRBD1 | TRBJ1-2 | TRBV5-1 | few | ASSLTGTEDNYGYT
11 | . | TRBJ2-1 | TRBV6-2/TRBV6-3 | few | ASSSQTVNEQF
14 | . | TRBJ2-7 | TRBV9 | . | ASSAKDAEISYEQY
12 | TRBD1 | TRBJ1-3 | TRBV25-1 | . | ASTDRGPGNTIY
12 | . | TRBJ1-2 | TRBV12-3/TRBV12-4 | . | ASSPGSRVGGYT
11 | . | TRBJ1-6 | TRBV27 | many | ASKALENSPLH
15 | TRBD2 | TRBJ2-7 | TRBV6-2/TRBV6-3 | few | ASSYSGLAGGPDEQY
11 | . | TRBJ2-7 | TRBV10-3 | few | AIRGPDGYEQY
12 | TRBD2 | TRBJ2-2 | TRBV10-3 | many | ASRLAGYTGELF
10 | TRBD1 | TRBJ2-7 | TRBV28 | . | ASSYRTGNQN
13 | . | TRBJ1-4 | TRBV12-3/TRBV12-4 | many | ASSLRRQINEKLF
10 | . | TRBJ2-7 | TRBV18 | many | ASSPPGNEQY
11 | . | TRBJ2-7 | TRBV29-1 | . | SVEDRATYERY
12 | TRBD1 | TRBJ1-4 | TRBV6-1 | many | ASRTTGSIEKLF
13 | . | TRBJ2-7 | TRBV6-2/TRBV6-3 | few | ASSEAHLGPYEQY
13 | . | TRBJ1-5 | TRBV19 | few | ASSFQGLGNQPQH
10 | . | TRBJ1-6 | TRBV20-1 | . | SAGRLNSPLH
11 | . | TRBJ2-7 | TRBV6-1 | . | ASSEESGHGQY
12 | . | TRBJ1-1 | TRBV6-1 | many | ASSGGTVVTEAF
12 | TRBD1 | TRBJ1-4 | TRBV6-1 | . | ASSNTGGSEKLF
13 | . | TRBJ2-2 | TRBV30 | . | AWRGQAGDTGELF